The clone carrying this T cell receptor (beta chain) came up a few times. The table came from immunoSEQ multiplex PCR; TCRdb's copy has only in-frame clones and leaves some out. The sample consists of 55,000 to 80,000 clones, roughly 89% of them appearing once. The data were taken from a study of OX40 agonist ivuxolimab in advanced cancers. The germline V gene encodes CDR1 MDHEN and CDR2 SYDVKM. This CDR3 spans 15 amino acids. The V gene end was trimmed by 6 bases and the J gene end by 4 bases; junction bases not matched to a gene: 7. Sequencing was performed on CD4+ or CD8+ T cells sorted from blood, taken in a trial of the OX40 agonist ivuxolimab. The TCR was taken from an adult with an advanced solid tumor such as melanoma, head and neck, liver or kidney cancer. The V and J genes are TRBV28 and TRBJ1-5; 9 positions match TRBD1. CDR3 DNA sequence: TGTGCCAGCAGCCAAAACGACAGGGGGAATCAGCCCCAGCATTTT. The encoded protein is CASSQNDRGNQPQHF.